The 5 T cell receptor beta chains reported below all come from one sample, sequenced in a study of technical replicates of blood from several donors. The assay was immunoSEQ multiplex PCR, and TCRdb's table has in-frame clones only and misses some. Of about 70,000 clones listed, roughly 94% were seen once; the top ten hold 0.3% to 0.45%. The sample taken for sequencing was T cells isolated from PBMCs. These receptors originate from a human donor in good health.

This clone was counted between two and nine times. The chain is built from TRBV29-1 and TRBJ1-1; 8 bases map to TRBD1. V lost 7 bases to trimming and J lost 2 bases; unmatched junction nucleotides: 6. The CDR3 is made up of 13 amino acids. CDR1 SQVTM and CDR2 ANQGSEA come from the germline V gene. The CDR3 bases are TGCAGCGAGACAGGGGAATTTAACACTGAAGCTTTCTTT. It encodes CSETGEFNTEAFF.

The gene calls are TRBV19 and TRBJ1-5; D is perhaps TRBD1 (6 bases). The germline V gene has CDR1 LNHDA and CDR2 SQIVND (reference sequence). V was cut by 3 bases and J by 7 bases, with 19 bases left in between. This CDR3 region has 16 residues. The CDR3 region has the DNA TGTGCCAGTAGTATGGTTGATGTCGTTCAGGGGCAGCCCCAGCATTTT. It yields the protein CASSMVDVVQGQPQHF.

The chain uses TRBV19 and TRBJ2-7; 9 positions agree with TRBD2. The CDR3 loop spans 13 amino acids. The trim removed 2 bases at V and 4 bases at J, leaving 0 bases unmatched. Germline values: CDR1 LNHDA, CDR2 SQIVND (reference sequence). The CDR3 protein is CASSITSGYEQYF. CDR3 DNA: TGTGCCAGTAGTATAACTAGCGGGTACGAGCAGTACTTC.

This clone was seen just once. The chain carries TRBV28 and TRBJ2-7; maybe TRBD1 (6 bases). Looked up from germline, CDR1 is MDHEN and CDR2 is SYDVKM. CDR3 length equals 14 residues. With 4 bases removed from V and 1 base from J, the gap between germline ends came to 11 bases. CDR3 region: CASSSWTASYEQYF. As DNA, the CDR3 is TGTGCCAGCAGTTCCTGGACAGCGTCCTACGAGCAGTACTTC.

For this clone: The sample carries other DNA sequences with the same CDR3. The genes are TRBV5-1 and TRBJ1-1; the D gene is possibly TRBD1 (5 bases). CDR3 size: 13 residues. Between the trimmed V and J ends, which lost 1 base and 1 base, there was a span of 5 bases. Germline V gene data show CDR1 as SGHRS and CDR2 as YFSETQ. The CDR3 here is CASSLRGNTEAFF. The CDR3 DNA follows: TGCGCCAGCAGCTTGAGGGGGAACACTGAAGCTTTCTTT. Variable domain in full (rest from reference TRBV5-1 and TRBJ1-1): KAGVTQTPRYLIKTRGQQVTLSCSPISGHRSVSWYQQTPGQGLQFLFEYFSETQRNKGNFPGRFSGRQFSNSRSEMNVSTLELGDSALYLCASSLRGNTEAFFGQGTRLTVV.